These 18 T cell receptor beta chains were all obtained from the same sample, sequenced in a study of control samples from healthy donors and cancer patients. Here immunoSEQ multiplex PCR was the method, and the copy in TCRdb shows in-frame clones only, minus some. The data contain about 65,000 clones, approximately 90% of them seen just once; the ten biggest clones take up more than 0.95%. The sequenced sample was PBMCs. These receptors came from a woman aged 45-65 years with colorectal cancer.

The chain has TRBV5-6 and TRBJ1-1; D call uncertain. CDR3 length: 15 amino acids. Germline V gives CDR1 SGHDT, CDR2 YYEEEE. Trimming took off 0 bases at V and 1 base at J, with 10 bases between the two ends. This chain's CDR3 is CASSLGGNENTEAFF. CDR3 coding DNA: TGTGCCAGCAGCTTGGGAGGGAATGAGAACACTGAAGCTTTCTTT.

This clone was counted only a few times. V gene TRBV6-5 combines with J gene TRBJ2-5, with 11 bases aligning to TRBD2. This CDR3 is built from 14 residues. J was trimmed by 5 bases and V by 6 bases; bases with no gene match: 5. Germline CDR1 reads MNHEY; CDR2 reads SVGAGI. The CDR3 nucleotides are TGTGCCAGCAGACCTAGCGGGGGGAGGGAGACCCAGTACTTC. Translated: CASRPSGGRETQYF.

V usage is TRBV28 and J usage is TRBJ2-3, with TRBD1 identical over 7 bases. The CDR3 consists of 17 residues. Trimming cost V 6 bases and J 1 base; bases outside gene matches: 13. Germline assignment: CDR1 MDHEN and CDR2 SYDVKM. In nucleotides, the CDR3 is TGTGCCAGCAGCCCACTCACCGGGACAGTGGGCACAGATACGCAGTATTTT. This codes for CASSPLTGTVGTDTQYF. Supplemented by reference TRBV28 and TRBJ2-3, the full variable domain reads DVKVTQSSRYLVKRTGEKVFLECVQDMDHENMFWYRQDPGLGLRLIYFSYDVKMKEKGDIPEGYSVSREKKERFSLILESASTNQTSMYLCASSPLTGTVGTDTQYFGPGTRLTVL.

This chain connects TRBV5-1 to TRBJ2-7; 9 bases match TRBD2. Germline V CDR1 and CDR2: SGHRS, YFSETQ. Losses at the gene ends were 0 bases for V and 4 bases for J; bases not matched to a gene: 8. This CDR3 has 16 residues. The DNA of the CDR3 is TGCGCCAGCAGCTTGGCCGGGCGGGAGGGGAAATACGAGCAGTACTTC. Protein product: CASSLAGREGKYEQYF.

The chain carries TRBV21-1 and TRBJ2-7. TRBV21-1 is a documented pseudogene. The CDR3 has 10 residues. The CDR3 is CASSDYEQYF. The CDR3 bases are TGTGCCAGCTCCGACTACGAGCAGTACTTC.

This clone was seen a few times. The chain recombines TRBV9 with TRBJ2-6; D is unresolved. There are 16 residues in the CDR3. V lost 3 bases, J lost 2 bases, and 12 bases lay in between. CDR1 is SGDLS, CDR2 YYNGEE, per germline. As DNA, the CDR3 is TGTGCCAGCAGCGACCCCTTATCGGCTGGGGCCAACGTCCTGACTTTC. This gives the protein CASSDPLSAGANVLTF. Drawing the rest from reference TRBV9 and TRBJ2-6, the complete variable domain is DSGVTQTPKHLITATGQRVTLRCSPRSGDLSVYWYQQSLDQGLQFLIQYYNGEERAKGNILERFSAQQFPDLHSELNLSSLELGDSALYFCASSDPLSAGANVLTFGAGSRLTVL.

CDR3 DNA: TGCGCCAGCAGCTTATCAGGGGGCGAAAACATTCAGTACTTC. It encodes CASSLSGGENIQYF. This chain connects TRBV5-1 to TRBJ2-4; 8 bases fit TRBD1. The germline gives CDR1 SGHRS, CDR2 YFSETQ. This CDR3 has 14 residues. J was trimmed by 5 bases and V by 2 bases; bases with no gene match: 3.

The rearrangement links TRBV6-5 to TRBJ2-7; 7 bases line up with TRBD2. Germline-derived CDR1 and CDR2 are MNHEY and SVGAGI. The V gene end was trimmed by 0 bases and the J gene end by 2 bases; junction bases not matched to a gene: 7. The CDR3 consists of 16 residues. The CDR3 DNA reads TGTGCCAGCAGTTACTCGGGAGGGGAGAAGACCTACGAGCAGTACTTC. Protein product: CASSYSGGEKTYEQYF.

The V and J genes are TRBV19 and TRBJ2-2, with a tentative D call TRBD2 (5 bases). V dropped 5 bases and J dropped 2 bases, with 12 bases sitting between them. Germline V gives CDR1 LNHDA, CDR2 SQIVND (reference sequence). This CDR3 has 15 amino acids. The CDR3 DNA follows: TGTGCCAGTAGTTTGAGGACTCCTAACACCGGGGAGCTGTTTTTT. Amino acids: CASSLRTPNTGELFF.

The J gene is TRBJ2-3, the V gene TRBV2; a possible D gene is TRBD1 (5 bases). V lost 5 bases, J lost 7 bases, and 13 bases lay in between. Per germline, CDR1 SNHLY and CDR2 FYNNEI. This CDR3 is 13 amino acids long. CDR3 region: CASSTQGRHTQYF. CDR3 DNA sequence: TGTGCCAGCAGTACCCAGGGAAGACATACGCAGTATTTT.

This clone was found once. The genes are TRBV5-1 and TRBJ1-3; 9 bases are a match to TRBD1. CDR1 is SGHRS, CDR2 YFSETQ, per germline. The trim removed 3 bases at V and 2 bases at J, leaving 0 bases unmatched. The CDR3 covers 14 residues. Written as DNA, the CDR3 is TGCGCCAGCAGCTGGGACAGGGCTGGAAACACCATATATTTT. It encodes CASSWDRAGNTIYF.

This chain connects TRBV9 to TRBJ1-6; 12 positions match TRBD1. CDR1 is SGDLS and CDR2 is YYNGEE in the germline V gene. After removal of 3 bases from V and 10 bases from J, the junction contained 8 bases not matched to a gene. The CDR3 totals 16 residues. CDR3 sequence (DNA): TGTGCCAGCAGCGAGACTACCGGGACAGGGGGCTCACCCCTCCACTTT. Its translation: CASSETTGTGGSPLHF.

The rearrangement uses TRBV7-2 and TRBJ2-5, with TRBD1 matching 10 bases. CDR3 length: 14 amino acids. The V segment lost 6 bases and the J segment 3 bases; nucleotides outside the gene matches: 4. Looked up from germline, CDR1 is SGHTA and CDR2 is FQGNSA. CDR3 nucleotides: TGTGCCAGCAGTCCCGGGACAGGGGAAGAGACCCAGTACTTC. Translated, it gives CASSPGTGEETQYF.

This clone was observed a few times. This sequence joins TRBV2 and TRBJ1-5; possibly TRBD1 for D (6 bases). Trimming removed 6 bases from V and 6 bases from J, with 15 bases in between. CDR1 and CDR2 (germline): SNHLY, FYNNEI. The CDR3 totals 14 residues. The CDR3 DNA reads as TGTGCCAGCAGCCGGAATGTAGGGGGTCAGCCCCAGCATTTT. Protein product: CASSRNVGGQPQHF.

The chain links TRBV12-3 or TRBV12-4 to TRBJ2-7; tentative D call: TRBD1 (6 bases). The CDR3 totals 12 residues. Trimming stripped 6 bases from V and 3 bases from J, with 9 bases between. Here the CDR3 DNA reads TGTGCCAGCAGCTACAGGGTCTACGAGCAGTACTTC. This encodes CASSYRVYEQYF.

For the CDR3, the DNA is TGTGCCAGCACCCCAAGGCCGGGGGACATAATCGAGACCCAGTACTTC. Residues: CASTPRPGDIIETQYF. The chain combines TRBV28 with TRBJ2-5, with D perhaps assigned TRBD1 or TRBD2 (6 bases each). The ends were cut back, 7 bases at V and 5 bases at J, with 23 bases in the middle. This CDR3 contains 16 residues. Germline CDR1 is MDHEN and CDR2 is SYDVKM.

The chain recombines TRBV28 with TRBJ2-1; 9 bases line up with TRBD2. J gave up 5 bases and V 7 bases, and 18 bases lay outside the gene matches. The length of the CDR3 is 18 residues. The germline CDR1 and CDR2 sequences are MDHEN and SYDVKM. The CDR3 loop is CASMAFTSGPYTDNEQFF. In nucleotides, the CDR3 is TGTGCCAGCATGGCCTTCACTAGCGGGCCCTATACGGACAATGAGCAGTTCTTC.

This sequence joins TRBV28 and TRBJ1-1; 7 bases fit TRBD1. The CDR3 is made up of 15 amino acids. The V gene's germline CDR1 is MDHEN and CDR2 SYDVKM. V lost 5 bases, J lost 5 bases, and 11 bases stayed unmatched. The CDR3 coding sequence is TGTGCCAGCAGTACCCTACAGGGGAGGAGGACTGAAGCTTTCTTT. The encoded protein is CASSTLQGRRTEAFF.